This passage covers 27 T cell receptor beta chains from one sample sequenced in a study of vaccination and CD4 T cells after COVID-19. Cultured CD4+ T cell DNA underwent sequencing with the Oncomine TCR Beta short-read assay. TCRdb redid the calling of the PCR reads with MiXCR, one entry per CDR3 protein. The sample lists 20,000 to 25,000 distinct CDR3 sequences, under 75% occurring once. These receptors are not linked to any known antigen. Treatment described: approximately nine-day PBMC culture with coronavirus spike peptide pools or control peptides (ViraFEST assay). The specimen was CD4+ T cells from blood, cultured in vitro. These receptors were taken from a human donor who had recovered from COVID-19.

This clonotype has just a few counts. The V gene is TRBV12-3 or TRBV12-4, the J gene TRBJ1-1; D gene ambiguous. CDR3 length: 13 amino acids. Trimming cost V 3 bases and J 3 bases, with 8 bases left between them. The CDR3 coding sequence is TGTGCCAGCAGTTTGGCCATCTACACTGAAGCTTTCTTT. Translated: CASSLAIYTEAFF.

This rearrangement joins TRBV20-1 to TRBJ1-2; 8 bases align to TRBD1. The germline CDR1 and CDR2 sequences are DFQATT and SNEGSKA (reference sequence). V was clipped by 5 bases and J by 0 bases; unmatched bases: 5. The CDR3 loop spans 14 amino acids. CDR3 sequence (DNA): TGCAGTGCTCCAGGACAGGGCCCTAACTATGGCTACACCTTC. Protein sequence: CSAPGQGPNYGYTF.

On this clonotype: Likely a read error: the CDR3 ends without its conserved phenylalanine or tryptophan. This chain connects TRBV6-1 to TRBJ1-2; unclear D gene. CDR1 MNHNS and CDR2 SASEGT come from the germline V gene. The CDR3 spans 13 residues. V was clipped by 4 bases and J by 0 bases, with 6 bases between them. The CDR3 bases are TGTGCCAGCAGTGTAGGAGCTAACTATGGCTACACCTTA. Protein: CASSVGANYGYTL.

The chain uses TRBV6-2 or TRBV6-3 and TRBJ1-5; no clear D gene. Trimming removed 4 bases at V and 2 bases at J, with 6 bases between. The CDR3 runs to 13 residues. Germline-derived CDR1 and CDR2 are MNHEY and SVGEGT. The CDR3 is CASSLYGNQPQHF. The CDR3, as DNA: TGTGCCAGCAGTTTGTACGGCAATCAGCCCCAGCATTTT.

This chain joins TRBV18 and TRBJ1-1, with 7 bases matching TRBD1. J gave up 7 bases and V 1 base, and 6 bases lay outside the gene matches. In germline, CDR1 is KGHSH, CDR2 LQKENI. This CDR3 spans 14 amino acids. Here the CDR3 DNA reads TGTGCCAGCTCACCACGGTTCGGGGACAGTGAAGCTTTCTTT. It translates to CASSPRFGDSEAFF.

V usage is TRBV7-2 and J usage is TRBJ1-1; D is unresolved. There are 13 residues in the CDR3. The V gene lost 3 bases and the J gene lost 3 bases, with 8 bases spanning the gap. Germline V gene data show CDR1 as SGHTA and CDR2 as FQGNSA. The CDR3 sequence: CASSFGPYTEAFF. CDR3 sequence (DNA): TGTGCCAGCAGCTTTGGCCCGTACACTGAAGCTTTCTTT.

V and J are TRBV6-2 or TRBV6-3 and TRBJ2-7, with 7 bases matching TRBD2. Germline lookup yields CDR1 MNHEY and CDR2 SVGEGT. Trimming took 6 bases from V and 7 from J; bases not matched to a gene: 15. CDR3 size: 15 residues. CDR3 in DNA: TGTGCCAGCAGCCCCGACGGGGGAGGGCGACGGGAGCAGTACTTC. Translation gives CASSPDGGGRREQYF.

The J gene is TRBJ1-4, the V gene TRBV20-1, with D possibly matching TRBD1 (6 bases). Germline CDR1 DFQATT, CDR2 SNEGSKA (reference sequence). Trimming left V 6 bases short and J 7 bases short, with 15 bases between. The CDR3 extends over 13 amino acids. Here the CDR3 DNA reads TGCAGTGCGCCCAGGGGATCGGGTGAAAAACTGTTTTTT. Its translation is CSAPRGSGEKLFF.

This clonotype was observed a few times. This chain joins TRBV12-3 or TRBV12-4 and TRBJ1-5; no clear D. The CDR3 is 13 residues long. V was pared by 6 bases and J by 5 bases, with 11 bases between. This chain's CDR3 is CASSPSADQPQHF. CDR3 DNA sequence: TGTGCCAGCAGCCCCAGTGCGGATCAGCCCCAGCATTTT.

DNA of the CDR3: TGTGCCAGCAGCTTAGAGGCCTTCAATCAGCCCCAGCATTTT. This gives the protein CASSLEAFNQPQHF. V is TRBV7-2 and J is TRBJ1-5; D not resolved. Trimming shortened V by 1 base and J by 3 bases, and 7 bases separated the two germline ends. The CDR3 totals 14 residues. CDR1 SGHTA and CDR2 FQGNSA come from the germline V gene.

The rearrangement uses TRBV7-3 and TRBJ2-1, with 10 bases matching TRBD2. J was trimmed by 9 bases and V by 5 bases; bases with no gene match: 10. This CDR3 region has 15 residues. Germline CDR1 and CDR2: SGHTA and FQGTGA. CDR3 coding DNA: TGTGCCAGCAGCCCGGGACTAGCGCCGCCGGCTGAGCAGTTCTTC. It codes for CASSPGLAPPAEQFF.

This rearrangement joins TRBV12-3 or TRBV12-4 to TRBJ2-5; tentatively, D is TRBD1 (6 bases). Between the trimmed V and J ends, which lost 5 bases and 4 bases, there was a span of 17 bases. The CDR3 has 15 residues. CDR3 loop: CASSIDGDMRETQYF. The CDR3 DNA follows: TGTGCCAGCAGTATTGACGGGGACATGAGAGAGACCCAGTACTTC.

The chain uses TRBV27 and TRBJ1-5, with TRBD1 as a possible D gene (6 bases). V was shortened by 4 bases and J by 2 bases, with 15 bases between the two germline ends. This CDR3 region has 16 residues. CDR1 is MNHEY, CDR2 SMNVEV, per germline (reference sequence). CDR3: CASSSRGPGGNQPQHF. The CDR3 coding sequence is TGTGCCAGCAGTTCCAGGGGCCCCGGGGGCAATCAGCCCCAGCATTTT.

This clonotype was recorded a few times. The chain joins TRBV6-5 to TRBJ2-1, with D perhaps matching TRBD2 (6 bases). The germline gives CDR1 MNHEY, CDR2 SVGAGI. Trimming pared 4 bases from V and 9 bases from J, leaving 25 bases between. CDR3 size: 17 residues. CDR3 DNA sequence: TGTGCCAGCAGTTCCCGTCCCGGGGGAGTGAGTATGGGTGAGCAGTTCTTC. It encodes CASSSRPGGVSMGEQFF.

The chain couples TRBV30 to TRBJ1-5; no reliable D call. The V gene's germline CDR1 is GTSNPN and CDR2 SVGIG (reference sequence). Trimming left V 1 base short and J 9 bases short, with 19 bases between. The CDR3 totals 15 residues. The CDR3 region has the DNA TGTGCCTGGAGTGAATGGACGGCTCGTGTCGGGCCCCAGCATTTT. This encodes CAWSEWTARVGPQHF.

V is TRBV27 and J is TRBJ1-5; TRBD1 agrees at 7 bases. V dropped 4 bases and J dropped 7; count of bases not matched to a gene: 7. The CDR3 sequence is 14 residues long. Germline assignment: CDR1 MNHEY and CDR2 SMNVEV (reference sequence). CDR3 sequence: CASSSRQGWQPQHF. The DNA for the CDR3 is TGTGCCAGCAGTTCGAGACAGGGTTGGCAGCCCCAGCATTTT.

V gene TRBV27 combines with J gene TRBJ2-3; no reliable D call. In germline, CDR1 is MNHEY, CDR2 SMNVEV (reference sequence). V was trimmed by 5 bases and J by 0 bases, leaving 9 bases between them. CDR3 length: 14 amino acids. For the CDR3, the DNA is TGTGCCAGCAGTGCCCAAACTAGCACAGATACGCAGTATTTT. This translates into CASSAQTSTDTQYF.

The genes are TRBV20-1 and TRBJ2-1; unclear D gene. This CDR3 is built from 13 residues. Trimming removed 6 bases at V and 8 bases at J, with 17 bases between. Germline V gene data show CDR1 as DFQATT and CDR2 as SNEGSKA (reference sequence). The CDR3 region has the DNA TGCAGTGCCCCCAGACCCCTCGTCCATGAGCAGTTCTTC. The encoded protein is CSAPRPLVHEQFF.

This chain connects TRBV28 to TRBJ1-3; D is ambiguous. The CDR3 is made up of 16 amino acids. V was trimmed by 6 bases and J by 2 bases, leaving 17 bases between them. Germline CDR1 is MDHEN and CDR2 is SYDVKM. This CDR3 reads CASSPGRELTGNTIYF. CDR3 sequence (DNA): TGTGCCAGCAGCCCAGGCCGGGAATTAACTGGAAACACCATATATTTT.

This clonotype turned up a few times. This rearrangement joins TRBV7-2 to TRBJ1-1, with a possible D match to TRBD1 (5 bases). The CDR3 has 15 residues. V gave up 5 bases and J gave up 7 bases, with 20 bases separating them. Germline V lookup: CDR1 SGHTA, CDR2 FQGNSA. The CDR3 DNA is TGTGCCAGCAGCGCCCAAACAGGTTTTGGTGGTGAAGCTTTCTTT. Its translation is CASSAQTGFGGEAFF.

This chain links TRBV19 with TRBJ2-5, with 11 bases fitting TRBD2. Germline CDR1 and CDR2: LNHDA and SQIVND (reference sequence). The CDR3 loop spans 18 amino acids. The trim removed 1 base at V and 1 base at J, leaving 8 bases unmatched. Here the CDR3 DNA reads TGTGCCAGTAGTATAGTCCTTCCGGGACTAGCGGCCCAAGAGACCCAGTACTTC. Its protein product is CASSIVLPGLAAQETQYF.

The V call is TRBV19, the J call TRBJ1-2; TRBD1 agrees at 9 bases. The CDR3 has 16 amino acids. J was trimmed by 2 bases and V by 6 bases; bases with no gene match: 10. CDR1 is LNHDA, CDR2 SQIVND, per germline (reference sequence). CDR3 sequence reads: CASSVAGTGRNYGYTF. CDR3 sequence (DNA): TGTGCCAGTAGCGTCGCCGGGACAGGGAGAAACTATGGCTACACCTTC.

The V call is TRBV10-3, the J call TRBJ1-1, with 7 bases identical to TRBD1. V dropped 2 bases and J dropped 3; count of bases not matched to a gene: 0. This CDR3 is built from 13 residues. From germline, CDR1 is ENHRY and CDR2 SYGVKD. CDR3 amino acids: CAISEDRDTEAFF. The CDR3 coding sequence is TGTGCCATCAGTGAGGACAGGGACACTGAAGCTTTCTTT.

The chain is built from TRBV21-1 and TRBJ1-5. TRBV21-1 is a pseudogene segment. The CDR3 sequence is 12 residues long. The CDR3 nucleotides read TGTGCCAGCAGCAAAAGGAATCAGCCCCAGCATTTT. Translation: CASSKRNQPQHF.

The chain carries TRBV20-1 and TRBJ2-1; the D is unclear. The CDR3 is made up of 11 amino acids. Germline CDR1 and CDR2: DFQATT and SNEGSKA (reference sequence). V was trimmed by 6 bases and J by 8 bases, leaving 11 bases between them. In DNA, the CDR3 is TGCAGTGCCCCCCCCCTGTATGAGCAGTTCTTC. Translating it yields CSAPPLYEQFF.

The CDR3 nucleotides read TGCAGTGCTATTAACAGGGTAACCTATGGCTACACCTTC. Encoded protein: CSAINRVTYGYTF. The genes are TRBV20-1 and TRBJ1-2, with a tentative D call TRBD1 (6 bases). Germline loops: CDR1 DFQATT, CDR2 SNEGSKA (reference sequence). V was cut by 4 bases and J by 4 bases, with 13 bases left in between. This CDR3 region has 13 residues.

The J gene is TRBJ1-3, the V gene TRBV7-2; D is uncertain. Germline V gene data show CDR1 as SGHTA and CDR2 as FQGNSA. CDR3 length: 15 residues. Trimming shortened V by 5 bases and J by 0 bases, and 11 bases separated the two germline ends. CDR3 region: CASSPSTTSGNTIYF. CDR3 in DNA: TGTGCCAGCAGCCCCAGCACCACCTCTGGAAACACCATATATTTT.